Sequencing of this TCR beta chain was carried out in a study of neurological immune-mediated disorders. TCRdb used MiXCR to reprocess the 5' RACE reads, holding one entry per CDR3 protein. The repertoire consists of about 79,000 distinct CDR3 sequences, with around 14% occurring once and the leading ten covering 6% to 7%. CDR3 length equals 15 residues. The germline V gene encodes CDR1 MNHEY and CDR2 SVGAGI. The V and J ends lost 5 bases and 2 bases respectively, with 10 bases between them. Broader study findings: HTLV-1-associated myelopathy ranked highest for TCR clonal expansion and multiple sclerosis lowest, beneath healthy controls.

A note on this clonotype: Its matching antigen is unknown.

The chain uses TRBV6-5 and TRBJ2-6, with D unresolved. The clonotype originates from a woman in her forties or fifties in good health. Sequenced: PBMCs. The CDR3 region is CASSLSSAGANVLTF. The CDR3 DNA reads as TGTGCCAGCAGTCTTTCCTCGGCTGGGGCCAACGTCCTGACTTTC.